The following is a T cell receptor beta chain sequence with its context. Its antigen remains unknown. The source of the sample is a study of vaccination and CD4 T cells after COVID-19. Turning to the study itself: The cells were exposed to overlapping spike peptides originating from SARS-CoV-2, HCoV-NL63, HCoV-OC43 and HCoV-229E for stimulation.

With 10 bases removed from V and 6 bases from J, the gap between germline ends came to 19 bases. Germline loops: CDR1 KGHDR, CDR2 SFDVKD. CDR3 length equals 14 residues. Cultured CD4+ T cells had their DNA profiled by the Oncomine TCR Beta short-read assay. A single record per CDR3 protein comes from TCRdb applying MiXCR to the PCR reads. The repertoire holds about 17,000 distinct CDR3 sequences, with around 58% as singletons. Documented treatment: roughly 11-day PBMC culture with coronavirus spike peptide pools or control peptides (ViraFEST assay). ViraFEST used peptide pools to expand antigen-specific T cells and subsequently sequenced their TCRs.

The sequenced material came from CD4+ T cells from blood, cultured in vitro. The source of this sequence is a human donor who had recovered from COVID-19. The gene calls are TRBV24-1 and TRBJ2-3; the D call may be TRBD1 or TRBD2 (5 bases each). The CDR3 loop reads CATKGSAGADTQYF. DNA of the CDR3: TGTGCCACAAAGGGGTCGGCGGGCGCGGATACGCAGTATTTT.